Listed here is a single T cell receptor (beta chain). Its antigen is currently unknown. Repertoires were generated with immunoSEQ multiplex PCR, while TCRdb's copy carries only in-frame clones and drops some. This table has approximately 47,000 clones, 88% appearing once. This entry belongs to a study of OX40 agonist ivuxolimab in advanced cancers. Study observations and caveats: Partial responders dosed at 0.1-3.0 mg/kg displayed clonal expansion ranking among the lowest. More expanded clones were found, on average, in CD8+ than in CD4+ T cells.

Trimming removed 0 bases at V and 2 bases at J, with 5 bases between. The CDR3 has 13 residues. CDR1 and CDR2 (germline): SQVTM, ANQGSEA. Sample: CD4+ or CD8+ T cells sorted from blood, taken in a trial of the OX40 agonist ivuxolimab. The chain joins TRBV29-1 to TRBJ2-1; D remains unclear. This clonotype was obtained from an adult with an advanced solid tumor such as melanoma, head and neck, liver or kidney cancer. The CDR3 region has the DNA TGCAGCGTTGAAGAGGTGGCCTACAATGAGCAGTTCTTC. Translation: CSVEEVAYNEQFF.